This entry concerns a single T cell receptor (beta chain). Antigen specificity is unknown. Sequencing used immunoSEQ v3. Method: immunoSEQ multiplex PCR; TCRdb's copy keeps in-frame clones and lacks some. Among nearly 15,000 clones, roughly 86% were seen once, and the ten largest hold around 0.9%. This entry comes from a study of TIL therapy for anti-PD-1-resistant metastatic lung cancer. Study details: Patients had a median age of 54 years (range 38-75). Half of patients were current or former smokers. Study findings and constraints: Patients were highly selected, enriched for treatment-naive, never-smoker and oncogene-addicted cases.

Time point noted: pre-treatment sample, taken before nivolumab and TIL therapy. V was trimmed by 4 bases and J by 6 bases, leaving 16 bases between them. The CDR3 runs to 14 residues. Germline CDR1 reads GTSNPN; CDR2 reads SVGIG (reference sequence). The sequencing here drew on blood, taken at baseline. The clonotype comes from a person aged 25 to 85 with non-small cell lung cancer. This chain joins TRBV30 and TRBJ2-1; D gene unclear. The CDR3 DNA follows: TGTGCCTGGACCCCCTGGGGTACTCCCAATGAGCAGTTCTTC. Its protein is CAWTPWGTPNEQFF.